This entry describes one T cell receptor beta chain. The antigen it recognizes is unknown. Qualities for individual bases were not recorded, and no much larger clone is one base off. The data were taken from a study of vaccination and CD4 T cells after COVID-19 (dated by TCRdb to between 2021 and 2022). With respect to the entire study: Convalescent patients had a positive SARS-CoV-2 result on nasal swab PCR, and of these patients, several had mild disease and one had severe disease. The spike-specific CD4+ TCR repertoire was compared before and after mRNA vaccination in approximately 9 COVID-19 convalescent patients and a handful of infection-naive healthy vaccine recipients. Participants received two doses of either the Pfizer-BioNTech BNT162b2 vaccine (n=8) or the Moderna mRNA-1273 vaccine (n=2). Post-COVID blood samples were collected from convalescent patients a median of roughly 100 days after diagnosis, with a range of roughly 30 to 161 days. The time from the second vaccine dose to post-vaccine blood sampling had a median of roughly 79 days and ranged from roughly 13 to 241 days. As controls, cultures received a CEFX viral epitope pool (the positive control), an HIV-1 Nef peptide pool (the negative control), or no peptide at all. Six males and four females were included in the convalescent cohort, with two Hispanic individuals, seven Caucasians, two Asians and one multiracial person represented. Overlapping spike peptide pools from SARS-CoV-2 and from the common cold coronaviruses HCoV-NL63, HCoV-OC43 and HCoV-229E were used as culture stimuli. The paper as a whole reports these results and caveats: Of the vaccine-specific clones found in convalescent patients, nearly all (304 of 307) were mono-reactive for SARS-CoV-2 spike instead of being cross-reactive with common cold coronaviruses. In convalescent patients, a median approximately 86% of post-vaccine SARS-CoV-2-reactive clones were detected only after vaccination, suggesting vaccine-specific priming. The median count of SARS-CoV-2-reactive clonotypes went up from about 23 after infection to 38 after vaccination, although the change was not significant. The study included relatively few convalescent patients and did not analyze early timepoints after natural infection.

Measured from the cysteine to the phenylalanine, the CDR3 is 14 residues long. CDR3 DNA only is kept here, 42 bases in frame from base 1. Cut back by 5 bases and 3 bases, the V and J ends lie 14 bases apart. CDR1 and CDR2, per the germline V gene (reference sequence), are LGHDT and YNNKEL. Reading the label with the study, this specimen's treatment or condition is: roughly ten-day PBMC culture with coronavirus spike peptide pools or control peptides (ViraFEST assay). To expand antigen-specific T cells with peptide pools and then pick out the expanded clonotypes through TCR sequencing, the study relied on the ViraFEST assay. The convalescent patients' positive SARS-CoV-2 PCR tests fell between March and December 2020, which was before the Alpha, Beta and Delta variants emerged in the United States. Each well held around 2 million PBMCs cultured in IMDM containing roughly 5.5% human AB serum and approximately 9.1 IU/ml IL-2, with roughly 10 ug/ml peptide pools added. On days 3 and 7, half of the culture medium was replaced with fresh IL-2-containing medium. After approximately 11 days of culture, CD4+ T cells were isolated by negative selection with the EasySep CD4+ T cell isolation kit. Ficoll-Paque Plus gradient centrifugation was used to isolate PBMCs from whole blood, and the isolated PBMCs were then either used fresh or cryopreserved at -140C. Triplicate wells were generally used for each culture condition.

The method was PCR. TCR sequencing of DNA from cultured CD4+ T cells used the Oncomine TCR Beta short-read assay at the Johns Hopkins FTIC core. The QIAamp micro DNA kit was used to extract genomic DNA from the cultured CD4+ T cells. Oncomine TCR Beta libraries from cultured CD4+ T cells were pooled using unique dual indexes and sequenced on an Illumina iSeq 100. On the study's bioinformatics: Non-productive sequences were removed, and CDR3s not starting with C, not ending with F or W, or shorter than 7 amino acids were discarded. The MANAFEST web application was used to identify antigen-specific clonotypes by comparing peptide-stimulated wells against reference wells and other culture wells. For a clone to be called positive, the clone needed an FDR below 0.05, an odds ratio above 5, and a productive frequency above 0.1% in at least two of three replicate wells. A clonotype counted as cross-reactive if it showed significant expansion both in the SARS-CoV-2 spike wells and in at least one common cold coronavirus spike condition. Levenshtein distances (stringdist) and unrooted phylogenetic trees (ape) in R version 3.6.1 were used to assess CDR3 homology. The public reads were quality trimmed at Q25 with fastp and then assembled into clones with MiXCR by TCRdb, keeping productive beta chains. Rows are combined by CDR3 protein, so each entry shows the most common genes and DNA. TCRdb assigned the V and J calls; the authors' analysis was not used. This sample holds more than 12,000 distinct CDR3 sequences; 50% to 55% were observed only once. The top ten constitute 6.5% to 9% of the sample.

The sequence was obtained from a human donor who had recovered from COVID-19. Sequencing used CD4+ T cells from blood, cultured in vitro. The chain uses TRBV3-1 and TRBJ2-7; matching of 5 bases hints at TRBD1 as the D gene. The DNA sequence is as follows: TGTGCCAGCAGCGGAAGTAGGGGAAACTACGAGCAGTACTTC. It encodes CASSGSRGNYEQYF.